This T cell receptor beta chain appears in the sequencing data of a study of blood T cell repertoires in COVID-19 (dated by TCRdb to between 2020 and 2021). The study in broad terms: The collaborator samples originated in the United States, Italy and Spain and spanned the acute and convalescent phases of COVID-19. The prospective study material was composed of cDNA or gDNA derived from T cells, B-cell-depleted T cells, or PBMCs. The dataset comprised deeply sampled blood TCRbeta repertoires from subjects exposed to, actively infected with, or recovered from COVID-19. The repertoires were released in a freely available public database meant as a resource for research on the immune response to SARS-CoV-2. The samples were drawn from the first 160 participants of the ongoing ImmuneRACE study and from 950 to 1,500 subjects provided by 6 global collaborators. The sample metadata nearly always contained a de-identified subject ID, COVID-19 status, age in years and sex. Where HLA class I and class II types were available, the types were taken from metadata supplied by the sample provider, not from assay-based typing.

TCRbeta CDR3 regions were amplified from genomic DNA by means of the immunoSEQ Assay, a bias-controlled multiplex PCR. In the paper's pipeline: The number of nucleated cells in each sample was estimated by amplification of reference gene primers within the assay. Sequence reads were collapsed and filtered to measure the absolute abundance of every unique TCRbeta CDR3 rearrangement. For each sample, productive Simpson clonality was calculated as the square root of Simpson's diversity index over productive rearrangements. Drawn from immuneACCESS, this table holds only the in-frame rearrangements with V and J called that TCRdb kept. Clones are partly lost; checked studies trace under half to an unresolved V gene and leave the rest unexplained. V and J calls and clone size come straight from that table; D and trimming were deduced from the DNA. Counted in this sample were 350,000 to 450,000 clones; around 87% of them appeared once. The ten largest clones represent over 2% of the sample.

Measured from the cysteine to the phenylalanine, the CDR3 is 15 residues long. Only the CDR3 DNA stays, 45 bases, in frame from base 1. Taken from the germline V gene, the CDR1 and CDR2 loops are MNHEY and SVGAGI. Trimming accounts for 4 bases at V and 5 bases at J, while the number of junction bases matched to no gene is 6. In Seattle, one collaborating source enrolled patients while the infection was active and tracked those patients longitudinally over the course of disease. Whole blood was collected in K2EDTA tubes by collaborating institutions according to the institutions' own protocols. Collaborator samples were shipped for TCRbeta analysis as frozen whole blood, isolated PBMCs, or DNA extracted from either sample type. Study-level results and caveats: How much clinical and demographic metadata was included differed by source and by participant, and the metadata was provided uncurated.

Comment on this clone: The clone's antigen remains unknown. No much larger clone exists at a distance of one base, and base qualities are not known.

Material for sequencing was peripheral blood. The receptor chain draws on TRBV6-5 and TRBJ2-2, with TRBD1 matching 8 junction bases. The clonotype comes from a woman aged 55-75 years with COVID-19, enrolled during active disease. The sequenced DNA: TGTGCCAGCAGTTCCAGGGGGCGCGGAACCGGGGAGCTGTTTTTT. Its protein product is CASSSRGRGTGELFF.